This T cell receptor (beta chain) was documented in a study of post-analysis software for immune sequencing data (dated by TCRdb to the mid-2010s). Broadly, across the study: Relapsing-remitting, secondary progressive and progressive-relapsing multiple sclerosis were recorded as disease courses, and subtype annotation was lacking for some patients. A subset of samples was prepared in parallel using single-end sample barcoding, then pooled and co-amplified after Illumina adapter ligation. The patient repertoires were set against about 12 previously published healthy control repertoires from donors whose ages ranged from about 6 to 25 years.

To demonstrate the VDJtools post-analysis software, TCR beta repertoires were profiled from the peripheral blood of about 13 young patients with multiple sclerosis. Multiple sclerosis patients were children and adolescents aged about 6 to 15 years. The method was PCR. Sequencing was carried out with an Illumina HiSeq 2500. To reduce PCR and sequencing biases, unique molecular identifiers were incorporated into the TCR beta cDNA libraries. Approximately 500,000 cDNA molecules were obtained per 1 to 10 million input T cells, so each molecule approximated one T cell. The patient libraries were prepared and sequenced using the same protocol as the earlier healthy control dataset. Within a given batch, samples were prepared together, multiplexed and sequenced on the same HiSeq lane. As for the original processing: MIGEC was used to process the raw barcoded reads, and molecular identifier groups with only a single read were discarded before consensus assembly and CDR3 extraction. Clonotype tables were post-analysed with VDJtools, normalizing diversity by down-sampling all datasets to the smallest sample size. Repertoire overlap clustering matched CDR3 amino acid but not nucleotide sequences to correct batch-related cross-sample contamination. In-frame beta chains were kept once TCRdb had trimmed the public reads at Q25 with fastp and called clones with MiXCR. Rows are unified per CDR3 protein, each entry keeping the most common DNA and genes. The V and J calls here are based on TCRdb, not the publication. Recorded for this sample are 700,000 to 900,000 distinct CDR3 sequences; roughly 46% of them occurred a single time. The top ten clones comprise over 4.5% of the sample.

Beyond this particular receptor, the publication reports: The control group was slightly older than the multiple sclerosis patient group. When samples were clustered directly using the F measure, samples prepared in the same batch co-clustered strongly, which prompted a batch-effect correction. Multiple sclerosis patients had significantly lower normalized Chao1 diversity than controls, a result that suggests substantial peripheral T-cell clonal expansion.

Remarks on this clonotype: Its antigen is not yet known. No base quality information exists; no much larger clone differs at one position.

This TCR derives from a girl aged 10 to 17 with multiple sclerosis. The sequenced sample was blood.

The CDR3 has the sequence CASSYQLGTSEETQYF. The DNA is TGTGCCAGCAGCTACCAACTAGGGACTAGCGAAGAGACCCAGTACTTC. The chain is made from TRBV7-9 and TRBJ2-5, with 10 bases aligning to TRBD2. Trimmed from V: 4 bases; trimmed from J: 3 bases; junction bases lacking a gene match: 8. Taken from cysteine to phenylalanine, the CDR3 has 16 residues. The kept DNA is CDR3 alone, 48 bases in frame from the first base. The germline V gene encodes CDR1 SEHNR and CDR2 FQNEAQ (reference sequence).